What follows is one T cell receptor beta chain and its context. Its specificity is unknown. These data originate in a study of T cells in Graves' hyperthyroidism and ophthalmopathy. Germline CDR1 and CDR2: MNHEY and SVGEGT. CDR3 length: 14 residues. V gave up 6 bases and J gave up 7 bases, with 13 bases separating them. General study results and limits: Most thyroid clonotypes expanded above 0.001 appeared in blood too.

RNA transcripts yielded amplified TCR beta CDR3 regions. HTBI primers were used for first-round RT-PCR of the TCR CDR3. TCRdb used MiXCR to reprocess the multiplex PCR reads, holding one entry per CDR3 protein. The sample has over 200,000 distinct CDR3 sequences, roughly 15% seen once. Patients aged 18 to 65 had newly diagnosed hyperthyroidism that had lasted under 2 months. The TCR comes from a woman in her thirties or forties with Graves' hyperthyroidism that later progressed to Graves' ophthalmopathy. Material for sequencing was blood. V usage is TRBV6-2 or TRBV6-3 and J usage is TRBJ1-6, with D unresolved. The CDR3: CASRRHGENSPLHF. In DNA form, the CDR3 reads TGTGCCAGCAGACGCCATGGGGAAAATTCACCCCTCCACTTT.